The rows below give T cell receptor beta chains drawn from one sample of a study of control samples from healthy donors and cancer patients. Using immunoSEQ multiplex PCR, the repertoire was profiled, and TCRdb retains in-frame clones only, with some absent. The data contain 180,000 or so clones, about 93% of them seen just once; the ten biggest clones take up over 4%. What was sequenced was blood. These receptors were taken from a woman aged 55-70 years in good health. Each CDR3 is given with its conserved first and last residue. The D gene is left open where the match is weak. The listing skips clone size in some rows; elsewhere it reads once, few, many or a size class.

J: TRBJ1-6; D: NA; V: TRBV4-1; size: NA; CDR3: CASSRPKGGDSPLHF; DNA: TGCGCCAGCAGCCGCCCTAAGGGGGGGGATTCACCCCTCCACTTT
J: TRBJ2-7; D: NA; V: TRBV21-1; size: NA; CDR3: CARPEREQYF; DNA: TGTGCCAGACCAGAGCGCGAGCAGTACTTC
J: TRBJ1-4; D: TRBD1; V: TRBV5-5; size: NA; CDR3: CASSRGTDLRNEKLFF; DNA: TGTGCCAGCAGCCGGGGGACAGACCTCCGAAACGAAAAACTGTTTTTT
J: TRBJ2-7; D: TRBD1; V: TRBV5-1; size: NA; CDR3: CASSPRDRVYEQYF; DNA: TGCGCCAGCAGCCCCCGCGACAGGGTCTACGAGCAGTACTTC
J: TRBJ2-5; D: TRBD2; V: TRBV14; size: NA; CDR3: CASSQEVVYLGGETQYF; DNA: TGTGCCAGCAGCCAAGAAGTAGTATACCTGGGAGGGGAGACCCAGTACTTC
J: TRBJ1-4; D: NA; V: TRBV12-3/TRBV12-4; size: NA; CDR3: CASSPREKLFF; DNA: TGTGCCAGCAGCCCTCGAGAAAAACTGTTTTTT
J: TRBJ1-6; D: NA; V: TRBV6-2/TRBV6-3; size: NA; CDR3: CASSSLGGENSPLHF; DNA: TGTGCCAGCAGTTCCCTCGGGGGAGAGAATTCACCCCTCCACTTT
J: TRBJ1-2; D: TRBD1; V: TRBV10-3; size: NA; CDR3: CAISEPNPWTGGDGYTF; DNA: TGTGCCATCAGTGAGCCCAACCCCTGGACAGGGGGGGATGGCTACACCTTC
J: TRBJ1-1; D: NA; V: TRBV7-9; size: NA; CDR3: CASSLYDDTTEAFF; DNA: TGTGCCAGCAGCCTATACGACGATACGACTGAAGCTTTCTTT
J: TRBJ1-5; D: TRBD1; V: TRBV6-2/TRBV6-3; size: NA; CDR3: CASSYWTGGGNQPQHF; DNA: TGTGCCAGCAGTTATTGGACAGGGGGCGGTAATCAGCCCCAGCATTTT
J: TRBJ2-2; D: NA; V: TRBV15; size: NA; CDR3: CATSRDRSGVGTGELFF; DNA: TGTGCCACCAGCAGAGATCGGTCAGGGGTAGGCACCGGGGAGCTGTTTTTT
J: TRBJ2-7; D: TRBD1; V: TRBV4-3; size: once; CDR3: CASSQERTGVEQYF; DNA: TGCGCCAGCAGCCAAGAACGGACAGGGGTCGAGCAGTACTTC
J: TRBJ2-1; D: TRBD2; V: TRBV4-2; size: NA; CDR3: CASSQEGTTSYNEQFF; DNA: TGTGCCAGCAGCCAAGAGGGGACTACCTCCTACAATGAGCAGTTCTTC
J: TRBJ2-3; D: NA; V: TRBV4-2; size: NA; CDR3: CASSQDLTDNTDTQYF; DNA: TGTGCCAGCAGCCAAGATTTAACAGACAACACAGATACGCAGTATTTT
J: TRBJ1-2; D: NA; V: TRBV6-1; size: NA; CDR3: CASSEYRRAEGWGYTF; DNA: TGTGCCAGCAGTGAATATCGCAGGGCAGAAGGTTGGGGCTACACCTTC
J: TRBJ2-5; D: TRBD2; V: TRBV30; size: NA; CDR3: CAWRVSSGGQETQYF; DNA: TGTGCCTGGAGGGTGTCTAGCGGGGGGCAAGAGACCCAGTACTTC
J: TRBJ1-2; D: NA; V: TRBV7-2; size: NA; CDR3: CACTTDNYGYTF; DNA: TGTGCCTGCACCACAGATAACTATGGCTACACCTTC